A selection of T cell receptor beta chains follows, all from one sample in a study of cytomegalovirus exposure and HLA in healthy donors. Here immunoSEQ multiplex PCR was the method, and the copy in TCRdb shows in-frame clones only, minus some. The sample has more than 130,000 clones; 73% are singletons. Sequenced sample: PBMCs. The source of these receptors is a human donor in good health. The CDR3 runs from the conserved cysteine through the conserved F or W. The D gene is left open where the match is weak. Clone size is shown for a subset of rows, as once, few, many or a class of expanded clone.

TRBJ1-3,.,TRBV7-3,TRBD1,CASSLEGAEGNTIYF,TGTGCCAGCAGCTTAGAGGGGGCTGAAGGAAACACCATATATTTT
TRBJ2-1,.,TRBV6-1,TRBD2,CASSDQIAGANEQFF,TGTGCCAGCAGTGATCAAATAGCGGGGGCCAATGAGCAGTTCTTC
TRBJ2-7,few,TRBV29-1,.,CSVGRRLGGYEQYF,TGCAGCGTTGGGCGACGACTGGGGGGCTACGAGCAGTACTTC
TRBJ2-1,.,TRBV4-1,.,CASSQVDTYNEQFF,TGCGCCAGCAGCCAAGTGGACACCTACAATGAGCAGTTCTTC
TRBJ1-2,.,TRBV2,TRBD1,CASSYGTGNYGYTF,TGTGCCAGTTCCTATGGGACAGGGAACTATGGCTACACCTTC
TRBJ2-1,.,TRBV5-6,.,CASSLETEGYNEQFF,TGTGCCAGCAGCTTGGAAACGGAGGGCTACAATGAGCAGTTCTTC
TRBJ1-1,once,TRBV7-9,TRBD1,CASSLGRTGPNTEAFF,TGTGCCAGCAGCTTAGGGCGGACAGGTCCCAACACTGAAGCTTTCTTT
TRBJ2-7,.,TRBV20-1,.,CSATRYDEQYF,TGCAGTGCTACCCGGTACGACGAGCAGTACTTC
TRBJ1-4,once,TRBV5-1,TRBD1,CASSQSGQLGRTNEKLFF,TGCGCCAGCAGCCAATCGGGACAGCTGGGTCGTACTAATGAAAAACTGTTTTTT
TRBJ2-5,.,TRBV28,TRBD2,CASSRIAGGGEETQYF,TGTGCCAGCAGCCGTATCGCGGGGGGAGGGGAAGAGACCCAGTACTTC
TRBJ2-5,few,TRBV6-5,TRBD1,CASSYRTGVQETQYF,TGTGCCAGCAGTTACCGGACAGGGGTCCAAGAGACCCAGTACTTC
TRBJ1-2,once,TRBV19,.,CATRTGRGYGYTF,TGTGCCACCCGAACGGGCAGGGGCTATGGCTACACCTTC
TRBJ2-7,.,TRBV19,.,CASSIGVGYEQYF,TGTGCCAGTAGTATTGGAGTGGGCTACGAGCAGTACTTC
TRBJ1-6,.,TRBV4-1,.,CASSQNALDRLNSPLHF,TGCGCCAGCAGCCAAAACGCCTTGGACAGACTAAATTCACCCCTCCACTTT
TRBJ2-2,.,TRBV5-1,.,CASSFLRGGANTGELFF,TGCGCCAGCAGCTTCCTGCGGGGTGGGGCGAACACCGGGGAGCTGTTTTTT
TRBJ2-1,once,TRBV27,TRBD2,CASSPPGGGQFF,TGTGCCAGCAGTCCCCCTGGGGGGGGGCAGTTCTTC
TRBJ1-5,few,TRBV2,.,CASTLRAGPYSNQPQHF,TGTGCCAGCACCCTCCGGGCAGGGCCTTATAGCAATCAGCCCCAGCATTTT
TRBJ1-2,.,TRBV4-1,TRBD1,CASSHPLMTGRGYTF,TGCGCCAGCAGCCACCCCTTAATGACAGGGCGAGGCTACACCTTC
TRBJ2-7,.,TRBV6-5,TRBD1,CASSYSQGVPYEQYF,TGTGCCAGCAGTTACTCGCAGGGGGTCCCCTACGAGCAGTACTTC
TRBJ1-2,.,TRBV5-1,TRBD1,CASSLQGYGGNYGYTF,TGCGCCAGCAGCTTACAGGGGTATGGGGGCAACTATGGCTACACCTTC
TRBJ2-2,.,TRBV9,.,CASSAGRTGELFF,TGTGCCAGCAGCGCTGGCAGGACCGGGGAGCTGTTTTTT
TRBJ2-7,.,TRBV5-6,TRBD2,CASSPGLAGGEQYF,TGTGCCAGCAGCCCGGGACTAGCGGGGGGCGAGCAGTACTTC
TRBJ2-5,.,TRBV27,.,CASSSLTGGETQYF,TGTGCCAGCAGTTCGCTGACAGGCGGAGAGACCCAGTACTTC
TRBJ2-1,few,TRBV30,TRBD2,CAWSGTSDNEQFF,TGTGCCTGGAGTGGGACTAGCGACAATGAGCAGTTCTTC
TRBJ2-3,.,TRBV18,.,CASSPQDTQYF,TGTGCCAGCTCACCTCAGGATACGCAGTATTTT
TRBJ2-2,.,TRBV4-1,TRBD1,CASSQGTGNTGELFF,TGCGCCAGCAGCCAAGGGACAGGCAACACCGGGGAGCTGTTTTTT
TRBJ1-5,.,TRBV19,.,CASTPTGNQPQHF,TGTGCCAGTACCCCGACAGGCAATCAGCCCCAGCATTTT
TRBJ2-7,.,TRBV5-1,TRBD2,CASKREQLSYEQYF,TGCGCCAGCAAGCGGGAGCAGCTCTCCTACGAGCAGTACTTC
TRBJ1-6,.,TRBV10-3,TRBD1,CAICGDRPNNSPLHF,TGTGCCATCTGTGGGGACAGGCCCAATAATTCACCCCTCCACTTT
TRBJ2-7,.,TRBV2,TRBD1,CASTPGTGEDYEQYF,TGTGCCAGCACCCCCGGGACAGGGGAGGACTACGAGCAGTACTTC
TRBJ1-2,.,TRBV12-5,TRBD1,CASAITTQGTAYYGYTF,TGTGCTAGTGCCATTACAACACAAGGGACAGCCTACTATGGCTACACCTTC
TRBJ2-1,.,TRBV9,.,CASSANNYNEQFF,TGTGCCAGCAGCGCAAACAACTACAATGAGCAGTTCTTC
TRBJ2-3,.,TRBV7-2,TRBD1,CASSLVAFRGTGQDTQYF,TGTGCCAGCAGCTTAGTAGCCTTCCGAGGGACAGGGCAAGATACGCAGTATTTT
TRBJ2-5,.,TRBV6-1,.,CASSEGWSSQYF,TGTGCCAGCAGTGAAGGGTGGAGCTCCCAGTACTTC
TRBJ1-6,once,TRBV5-4,.,CASRLIGTSKNSPLHF,TGTGCCAGCAGACTCATCGGGACATCCAAAAATTCACCCCTCCACTTT
TRBJ2-4,.,TRBV9,.,CASSVMAGMGNIQYF,TGTGCCAGCAGCGTAATGGCGGGGATGGGGAACATTCAGTACTTC
TRBJ2-5,.,TRBV6-1,TRBD2,CASILAGAETQYF,TGTGCCAGCATCTTAGCGGGGGCTGAGACCCAGTACTTC
TRBJ1-1,few,TRBV4-1,.,CASSQAQGRAEAFF,TGCGCCAGCAGCCAAGCCCAGGGTCGTGCTGAAGCTTTCTTT
TRBJ2-1,.,TRBV5-6,TRBD1,CASSGWWDREGNEQFF,TGTGCCAGCAGCGGTTGGTGGGACAGGGAGGGCAATGAGCAGTTCTTC
TRBJ1-2,.,TRBV18,TRBD1,CASSPSGTDPNYGYTF,TGTGCCAGCTCACCATCAGGGACAGACCCTAACTATGGCTACACCTTC
TRBJ2-5,.,TRBV4-1,.,CASSQDQGAEETQYF,TGCGCCAGCAGCCAAGATCAAGGGGCGGAGGAGACCCAGTACTTC
TRBJ1-1,.,TRBV6-6,TRBD1,CASILHLDRGNTEAFF,TGTGCCAGCATTCTCCACCTTGACAGGGGAAACACTGAAGCTTTCTTT
TRBJ2-7,.,TRBV7-9,.,CASSLARQLHSYEQYF,TGTGCCAGCAGCTTAGCGCGACAGTTACACTCCTACGAGCAGTACTTC
TRBJ2-7,.,TRBV4-1,TRBD1,CASSQDHPTGNEQYF,TGCGCCAGCAGCCAAGACCACCCGACAGGGAACGAGCAGTACTTC
TRBJ2-1,.,TRBV5-8,.,CASRGRSTYNEQFF,TGTGCCAGCAGAGGGAGGTCGACGTACAATGAGCAGTTCTTC
TRBJ1-2,.,TRBV7-9,.,CASSYPGVGYTF,TGTGCCAGCAGCTACCCAGGGGTCGGCTACACCTTC
TRBJ2-4,once,TRBV5-1,TRBD1,CASRHGQALAKNIQYF,TGCGCCAGCAGACACGGACAGGCCCTAGCCAAAAACATTCAGTACTTC
TRBJ2-2,.,TRBV5-5,TRBD1,CASSFFQGANTGELFF,TGTGCCAGCAGCTTCTTCCAGGGGGCGAACACCGGGGAGCTGTTTTTT
TRBJ1-2,.,TRBV15,.,CATSRRQEAWGYTF,TGTGCCACCAGCAGACGACAGGAGGCTTGGGGCTACACCTTC
TRBJ1-2,.,TRBV29-1,.,CSVPRGSAYGYTF,TGCAGCGTGCCCAGAGGGTCAGCATATGGCTACACCTTC
TRBJ1-6,.,TRBV9,TRBD1,CASSPAGSTGGKYNSPLHF,TGTGCCAGCAGCCCCGCGGGATCGACAGGGGGCAAGTATAATTCACCCCTCCACTTT
TRBJ2-7,.,TRBV19,TRBD1,CASQRDSSYEQYF,TGTGCCAGTCAACGGGACAGTTCCTACGAGCAGTACTTC